Listed below are T cell receptor beta chains from one sample, sequenced in a study of HIV-infected patients and healthy controls. TCRdb re-derived calls from the 5' RACE reads in MiXCR, one entry per CDR3 protein. The sample shows around 11,000 distinct CDR3 sequences, about 9.4% of them seen only once. Sequenced material: blood, taken before antiretroviral therapy. These receptors were collected from an adult with HIV infection. Both conserved end residues are part of each CDR3. The order of the fields is V gene, D gene, clone size, J gene, CDR3 DNA, CDR3 protein. The D gene is left open where the match is weak. Part of the rows lack a size; the others show once, few, many or a class for expanded clones.

>TRBV4-1|.|medium-sized|TRBJ1-6
TGCGCCAGCAGCCAAGCAGGGGCCCCGGGCTCACCCCTCCACTTT
CASSQAGAPGSPLHF
>TRBV27|.|many|TRBJ2-7
TGTGCCAGCAGTTTATTGGCGACAGAATCCTACGAGCAGTACTTC
CASSLLATESYEQYF
>TRBV4-1|.|.|TRBJ2-3
TGCGCCAGCAGCCAAGGAAGGGAGACAGATACGCAGTATTTT
CASSQGRETDTQYF
>TRBV20-1|TRBD1|many|TRBJ1-5
TGCAGTGCTAGTACAGGGGGCAGGCAGCCCCAGCATTTT
CSASTGGRQPQHF
>TRBV20-1|TRBD1|many|TRBJ1-5
TGCAGTGCTACATGGGACAGGGATTATTGGGGCTATAGCAATCAGCCCCAGCATTTT
CSATWDRDYWGYSNQPQHF
>TRBV24-1|TRBD1|many|TRBJ2-1
TGTGCCACCAGTGATACGGGACAGGGCACTTACAATGAGCAGTTCTTC
CATSDTGQGTYNEQFF
>TRBV6-2/TRBV6-3|TRBD1|many|TRBJ2-3
TGTGCCAGCACCCAGGGACAGGGATTAAATACGCAGTATTTT
CASTQGQGLNTQYF
>TRBV12-3/TRBV12-4|.|many|TRBJ1-5
TGTGCCAGCAGTTGGTCGGGCGCAGATCAGCCCCAGCATTTT
CASSWSGADQPQHF
>TRBV18|TRBD1|many|TRBJ1-1
TGTGCCAGCTCACCATGGGACAGGAGCATGAACACTGAAGCTTTCTTT
CASSPWDRSMNTEAFF
>TRBV9|TRBD1|many|TRBJ1-5
TGTGCCAGCAGCGCACAGGGGGGCAATCAGCCCCAGCATTTT
CASSAQGGNQPQHF
>TRBV6-1|.|few|TRBJ2-1
TGTGCCAGCGCGGGGAACCTACCCAGGGAGGAGCAGTTCTTC
CASAGNLPREEQFF
>TRBV12-3/TRBV12-4|TRBD1|.|TRBJ2-2
TGTGCCAGCAAACGGGGACAGGCGAGGCTCACCGGGGAGCTGTTTTTT
CASKRGQARLTGELFF
>TRBV6-2/TRBV6-3|.|many|TRBJ2-5
TGTGCCAGCAGTTACGGTTATGAGACCCAGTACTTC
CASSYGYETQYF
>TRBV5-1|.|many|TRBJ2-7
TGCGCCAGCAGCTTGGATTGGGGGTCCTACGAGCAGTACTTC
CASSLDWGSYEQYF
>TRBV4-1|TRBD1|few|TRBJ1-2
TGCGCCAGCAGCCAAGCCTACAGGGGTCCCTATGGCTACACCTTC
CASSQAYRGPYGYTF
>TRBV19|.|many|TRBJ2-1
TGTGCCAGTAGTATCTTTTTAAGTGCTTCGGGCCCTTACAATGAGCAGTTCTTC
CASSIFLSASGPYNEQFF
>TRBV12-3/TRBV12-4|.|medium-sized|TRBJ2-2
TGTGCCAGCAGTTTAGGCGGGTTGGGGTCCGGGGAGCTGTTTTTT
CASSLGGLGSGELFF
>TRBV11-2|.|many|TRBJ2-5
TGTGCCAGCAGCCGGGACCCAGGGGAGACCCAGTACTTC
CASSRDPGETQYF
>TRBV12-3/TRBV12-4|TRBD2|many|TRBJ2-2
TGTGCCACCGAAGCGGGGGGATCCGGGGAGCTGTTTTTT
CATEAGGSGELFF
>TRBV5-1|TRBD1|medium-sized|TRBJ2-7
TGCGCCAGCAGCTTGGGAGGCTTCCTCGGGACAGAACCCTACGAGCAGTACTTC
CASSLGGFLGTEPYEQYF
>TRBV6-5|.|medium-sized|TRBJ2-1
TGTGCCAGCAGTTACTCGATCGGGGGACTCCCGGGCAATGAGCAGTTCTTC
CASSYSIGGLPGNEQFF
>TRBV20-1|TRBD1|.|TRBJ1-2
TGCAGTGCTCTACAACCCGGGACAGGATATGGCTACACCTTC
CSALQPGTGYGYTF
>TRBV20-1|.|many|TRBJ1-2
TGCAGTGCGGCCAGGGGAGCGGATGGCTACACCTTC
CSAARGADGYTF
>TRBV7-7|TRBD2|medium-sized|TRBJ2-1
TGTGCCAGCAGCTTAGGGACTAGGGGCACCAATGAGCAGTTCTTC
CASSLGTRGTNEQFF
>TRBV3-1|.|.|TRBJ2-3
TGTGCCAGCAGCCATCCCGTGGGGGATACGCAGTATTTT
CASSHPVGDTQYF
>TRBV20-1|.|many|TRBJ2-7
TGCAGTGCTAGAGTCGGGAACTCGCGGGGTTCCTACGAGCAGTACTTC
CSARVGNSRGSYEQYF
>TRBV6-5|.|many|TRBJ2-7
TGTGCCAGCAGGCTAGGGACCACCTACGAGCAGTACTTC
CASRLGTTYEQYF
>TRBV18|.|many|TRBJ2-5
TGTGCCAGCTCACTGCAGGGAGAAGAGACCCAGTACTTC
CASSLQGEETQYF
>TRBV30|.|many|TRBJ2-2
TGTGCCTGGAGTGACAGTAACACCGGGGAGCTGTTTTTT
CAWSDSNTGELFF
>TRBV6-6|.|medium-sized|TRBJ1-3
TGTGCCAGCACCCTTCGGACAAGCGGAAACACCATATATTTT
CASTLRTSGNTIYF
>TRBV7-2|.|medium-sized|TRBJ1-2
TGTGCCAGCAGCTTCCGTACCGATGGCTACACCTTC
CASSFRTDGYTF
>TRBV28|.|.|TRBJ2-1
TGTGCCAGCAGTTTTGGAGGGGCGCGCGACAATGAGCAGTTCTTC
CASSFGGARDNEQFF
>TRBV3-2|.|few|TRBJ2-7
TGTGCCAGCAGTCACGGACAGTACGAGCAGTACTTC
CASSHGQYEQYF
>TRBV27|.|medium-sized|TRBJ1-5
TGTGCCAGCAGTTTATCGGCAGGGTGGAACCAGCCCCAGCATTTT
CASSLSAGWNQPQHF
>TRBV10-3|.|many|TRBJ2-1
TGTGCCATCAGTGACGAAGGGGGGTCCTACAATGAGCAGTTCTTC
CAISDEGGSYNEQFF
>TRBV4-2|.|many|TRBJ2-5
TGTGCCAGCAGCCAAGAAGCGAGTCGCGGAGAGACCCAGTACTTC
CASSQEASRGETQYF
>TRBV12-3/TRBV12-4|.|many|TRBJ2-1
TGTGCCAGCAGTTTGGAGGAGGTGGCGGGGCAGGAGCAGTTCTTC
CASSLEEVAGQEQFF
>TRBV27|.|.|TRBJ2-5
TGTGCCAGCAGTTTTACAAGGGGTCAAGAGACCCAGTACTTC
CASSFTRGQETQYF
>TRBV27|.|many|TRBJ1-1
TGTGCCAGCAGTTGGGTTGGCCAACCGGCTTTCTTT
CASSWVGQPAFF
>TRBV4-3|TRBD1|many|TRBJ2-7
TGCGCCAGCAGCCAAGATAGGGGGCAGGCTGACGAGCAGTACTTC
CASSQDRGQADEQYF
>TRBV20-1|TRBD2|.|TRBJ2-1
TGCAGTGCTAGTGGACTAGCGGGGTACAATGAGCAGTTCTTC
CSASGLAGYNEQFF
>TRBV19|.|.|TRBJ2-1
TGTGCCAGTAGTATATACGACAGCGGTCGTTACAATGAGCAGTTCTTC
CASSIYDSGRYNEQFF
>TRBV10-1|TRBD2|many|TRBJ2-1
TGCGCCAGCAGTGACTCCGAGGCTAGCGGGCACCACGGGCCCTACAATGAGCAGTTCTTC
CASSDSEASGHHGPYNEQFF
>TRBV28|.|many|TRBJ1-5
TGTGCCAGCAGTATTAGCAATCAGCCCCAGCATTTT
CASSISNQPQHF
>TRBV3-1|TRBD2|many|TRBJ2-4
TGTGCCAGCAGCTACCTTAGCGGGGGGGTAGCCAAAAACATTCAGTACTTC
CASSYLSGGVAKNIQYF
>TRBV30|.|.|TRBJ1-1
TGTGCCTGGAGTGTACTGAGGAACACTGAAGCTTTCTTT
CAWSVLRNTEAFF
>TRBV19|.|many|TRBJ2-7
TGTGCCAGTAGTGGGTACAGAAACTACGAGCAGTACTTC
CASSGYRNYEQYF
>TRBV20-1|.|medium-sized|TRBJ1-1
TGCAGTGCTAGGATGAGACAGAGGGGGACCATGAACACTGAAGCTTTCTTT
CSARMRQRGTMNTEAFF
>TRBV29-1|.|many|TRBJ1-1
TGCAGCGCCAGCGCCGATCTGAACACTGAAGCTTTCTTT
CSASADLNTEAFF
>TRBV28|TRBD1|large|TRBJ1-1
TGTGAGAGCGCCAAAAACAGGGGGCGGAACACTGAAGCTTTCTTT
CESAKNRGRNTEAFF
>TRBV6-6|.|many|TRBJ2-7
TGTGCCAGCAGTTCACGACACTCTCTTGGACCCCCGACCGCCTACGAGCAGTACTTC
CASSSRHSLGPPTAYEQYF